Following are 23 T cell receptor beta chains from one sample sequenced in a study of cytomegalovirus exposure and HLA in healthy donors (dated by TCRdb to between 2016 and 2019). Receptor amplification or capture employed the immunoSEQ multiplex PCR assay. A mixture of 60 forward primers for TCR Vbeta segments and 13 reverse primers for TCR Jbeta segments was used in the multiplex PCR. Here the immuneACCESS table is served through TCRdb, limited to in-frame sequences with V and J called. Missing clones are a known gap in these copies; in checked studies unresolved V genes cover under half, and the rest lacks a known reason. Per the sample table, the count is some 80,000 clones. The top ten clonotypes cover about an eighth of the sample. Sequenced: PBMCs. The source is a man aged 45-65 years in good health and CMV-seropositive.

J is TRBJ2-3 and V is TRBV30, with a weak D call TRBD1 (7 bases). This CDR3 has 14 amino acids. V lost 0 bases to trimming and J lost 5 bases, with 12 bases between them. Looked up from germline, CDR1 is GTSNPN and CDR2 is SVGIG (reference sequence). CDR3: CAWSVGGGGDTQYF. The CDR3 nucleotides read TGTGCCTGGAGTGTAGGAGGGGGCGGAGATACGCAGTATTTT.

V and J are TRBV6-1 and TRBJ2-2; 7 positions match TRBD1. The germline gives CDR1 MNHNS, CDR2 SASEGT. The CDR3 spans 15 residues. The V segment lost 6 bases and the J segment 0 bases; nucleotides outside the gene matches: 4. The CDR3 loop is CASSRDSPNTGELFF. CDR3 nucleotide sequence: TGTGCCAGCAGCCGGGACAGCCCGAACACCGGGGAGCTGTTTTTT.

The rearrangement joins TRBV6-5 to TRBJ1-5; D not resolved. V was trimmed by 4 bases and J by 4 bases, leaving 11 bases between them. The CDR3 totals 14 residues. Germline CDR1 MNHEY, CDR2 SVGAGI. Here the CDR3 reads CASSSLGGNQPQHF. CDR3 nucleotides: TGTGCCAGCAGTTCGCTGGGAGGGAATCAGCCCCAGCATTTT.

The CDR3 coding sequence is TGTGCCAGCAGCTTAGGAGGCGGCAATGAAAAACTGTTTTTT. This gives the protein CASSLGGGNEKLFF. The chain is built from TRBV7-6 and TRBJ1-4; D gene unclear. The CDR3 has 14 amino acids. Deletions cut 1 base from V and 5 bases from J, with 8 bases between. In germline, CDR1 is SGHVS, CDR2 FNYEAQ.

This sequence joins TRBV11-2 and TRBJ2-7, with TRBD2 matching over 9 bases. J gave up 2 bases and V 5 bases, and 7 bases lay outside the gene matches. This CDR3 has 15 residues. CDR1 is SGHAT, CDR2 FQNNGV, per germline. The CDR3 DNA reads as TGTGCCAGCAGCATTGGGACTAGCAACGCCTACGAGCAGTACTTC. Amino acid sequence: CASSIGTSNAYEQYF. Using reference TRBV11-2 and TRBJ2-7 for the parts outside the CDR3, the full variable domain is EAGVAQSPRYKIIEKRQSVAFWCNPISGHATLYWYQQILGQGPKLLIQFQNNGVVDDSQLPKDRFSAERLKGVDSTLKIQPAKLEDSAVYLCASSIGTSNAYEQYFGPGTRLTVT.

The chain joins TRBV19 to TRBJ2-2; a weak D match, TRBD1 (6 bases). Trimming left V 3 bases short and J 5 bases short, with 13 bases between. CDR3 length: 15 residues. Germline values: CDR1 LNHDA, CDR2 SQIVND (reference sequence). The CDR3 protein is CASSIKQGGTGELFF. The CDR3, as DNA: TGTGCCAGTAGTATTAAACAGGGTGGAACCGGGGAGCTGTTTTTT.

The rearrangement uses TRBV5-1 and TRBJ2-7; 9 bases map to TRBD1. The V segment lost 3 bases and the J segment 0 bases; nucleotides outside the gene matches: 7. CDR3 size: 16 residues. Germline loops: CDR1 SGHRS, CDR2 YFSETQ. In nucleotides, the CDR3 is TGCGCCAGCAGCTACAGGGGGCAGAGTCTCTCCTACGAGCAGTACTTC. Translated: CASSYRGQSLSYEQYF.

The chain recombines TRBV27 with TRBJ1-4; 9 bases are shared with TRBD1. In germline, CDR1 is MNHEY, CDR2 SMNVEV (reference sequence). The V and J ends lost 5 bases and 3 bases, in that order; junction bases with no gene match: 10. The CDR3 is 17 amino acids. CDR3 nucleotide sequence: TGTGCCAGCAGTCCTTTTGACAGGGGGTGGGCTAATGAAAAACTGTTTTTT. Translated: CASSPFDRGWANEKLFF.

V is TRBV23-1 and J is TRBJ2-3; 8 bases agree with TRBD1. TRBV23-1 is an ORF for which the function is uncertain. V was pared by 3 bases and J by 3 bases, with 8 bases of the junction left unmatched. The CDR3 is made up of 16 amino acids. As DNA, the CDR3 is TGCGCCAGCAGTCAGCCCCACAGGGGGGCGACAGATACGCAGTATTTT. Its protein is CASSQPHRGATDTQYF.

The CDR3 sequence: CASNLGHRTGYGYTF. The CDR3, as DNA: TGTGCCAGCAACTTGGGACATCGGACGGGTTATGGCTACACCTTC. V and J are TRBV7-2 and TRBJ1-2; possibly TRBD1 for D (6 bases). The V gene's germline CDR1 is SGHTA and CDR2 FQGNSA. The CDR3 has 15 residues. V shed 7 bases and J shed 5 bases, with 20 bases lying between them.

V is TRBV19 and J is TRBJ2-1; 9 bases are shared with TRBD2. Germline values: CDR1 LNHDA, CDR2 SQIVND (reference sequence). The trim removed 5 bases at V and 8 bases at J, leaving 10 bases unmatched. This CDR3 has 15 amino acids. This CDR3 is CASSSRTSVSHEQFF. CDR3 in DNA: TGTGCCAGTAGTTCGAGGACTAGCGTTTCCCATGAGCAGTTCTTC.

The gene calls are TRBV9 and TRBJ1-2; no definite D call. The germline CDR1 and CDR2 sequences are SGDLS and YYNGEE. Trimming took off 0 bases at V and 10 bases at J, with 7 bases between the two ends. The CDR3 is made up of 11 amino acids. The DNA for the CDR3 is TGTGCCAGCAGCGTAGGATACAACTACACCTTC. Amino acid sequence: CASSVGYNYTF.

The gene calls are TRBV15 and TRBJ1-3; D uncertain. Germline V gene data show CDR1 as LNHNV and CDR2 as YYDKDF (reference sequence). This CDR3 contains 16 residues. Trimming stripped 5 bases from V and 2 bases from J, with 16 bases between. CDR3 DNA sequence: TGTGCCACCAGCCCACGCGTCGGGGTTACTGGAAACACCATATATTTT. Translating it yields CATSPRVGVTGNTIYF.

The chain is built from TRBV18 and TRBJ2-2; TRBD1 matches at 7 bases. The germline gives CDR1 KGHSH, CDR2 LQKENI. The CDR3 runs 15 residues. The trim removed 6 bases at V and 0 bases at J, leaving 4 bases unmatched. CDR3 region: CASSPGQTNTGELFF. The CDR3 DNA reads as TGTGCCAGCTCCCCGGGACAGACGAACACCGGGGAGCTGTTTTTT.

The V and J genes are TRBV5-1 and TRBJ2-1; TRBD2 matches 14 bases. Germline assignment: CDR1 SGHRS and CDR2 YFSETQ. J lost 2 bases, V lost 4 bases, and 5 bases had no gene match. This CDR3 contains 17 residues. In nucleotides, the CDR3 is TGCGCCAGCAGCCCCGGACTAGCGGGGGGACCCTACAATGAGCAGTTCTTC. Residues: CASSPGLAGGPYNEQFF.

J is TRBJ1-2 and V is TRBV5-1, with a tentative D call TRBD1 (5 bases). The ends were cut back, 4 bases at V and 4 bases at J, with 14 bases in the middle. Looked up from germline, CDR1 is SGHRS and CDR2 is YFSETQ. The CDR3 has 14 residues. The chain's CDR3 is CASSLNRQSYGYTF. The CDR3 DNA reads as TGCGCCAGCAGCCTTAATCGACAGTCCTATGGCTACACCTTC.

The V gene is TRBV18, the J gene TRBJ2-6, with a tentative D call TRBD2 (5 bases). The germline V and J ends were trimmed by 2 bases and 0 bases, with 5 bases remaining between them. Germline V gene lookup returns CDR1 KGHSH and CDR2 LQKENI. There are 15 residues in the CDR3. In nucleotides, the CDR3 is TGTGCCAGCTCACCAGGGAGCTCTGGGGCCAACGTCCTGACTTTC. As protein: CASSPGSSGANVLTF.

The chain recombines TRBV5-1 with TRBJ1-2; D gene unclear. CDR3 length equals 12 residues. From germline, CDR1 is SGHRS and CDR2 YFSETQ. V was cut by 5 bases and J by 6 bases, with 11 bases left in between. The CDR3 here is CASRSGFHGYTF. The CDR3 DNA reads TGCGCCAGCAGATCCGGGTTTCATGGCTACACCTTC. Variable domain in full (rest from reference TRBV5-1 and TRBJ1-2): KAGVTQTPRYLIKTRGQQVTLSCSPISGHRSVSWYQQTPGQGLQFLFEYFSETQRNKGNFPGRFSGRQFSNSRSEMNVSTLELGDSALYLCASRSGFHGYTFGSGTRLTVV.

The CDR3 loop is CASRYQVGYEQYV. As DNA, the CDR3 is TGTGCCAGCAGATATCAGGTGGGCTACGAGCAGTACGTC. The chain recombines TRBV6-1 with TRBJ2-7; D call uncertain. The germline CDR1 and CDR2 sequences are MNHNS and SASEGT. The CDR3 length is 13 residues. V was cut by 6 bases and J by 3 bases, with 12 bases left in between.

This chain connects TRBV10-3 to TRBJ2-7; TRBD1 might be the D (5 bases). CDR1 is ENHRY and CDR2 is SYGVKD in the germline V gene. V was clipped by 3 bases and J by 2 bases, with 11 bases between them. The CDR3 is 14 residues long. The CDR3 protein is CAISDQGMAYEQYF. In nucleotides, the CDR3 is TGTGCCATCAGTGATCAGGGAATGGCCTACGAGCAGTACTTC.

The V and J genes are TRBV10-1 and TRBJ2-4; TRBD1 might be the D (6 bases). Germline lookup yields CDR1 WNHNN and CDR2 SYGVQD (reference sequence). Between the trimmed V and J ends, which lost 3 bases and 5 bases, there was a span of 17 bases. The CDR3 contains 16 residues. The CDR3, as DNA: TGCGCCAGCAGTGATGGGGAATGGGGGCGTGAAAACATTCAGTACTTC. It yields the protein CASSDGEWGRENIQYF.

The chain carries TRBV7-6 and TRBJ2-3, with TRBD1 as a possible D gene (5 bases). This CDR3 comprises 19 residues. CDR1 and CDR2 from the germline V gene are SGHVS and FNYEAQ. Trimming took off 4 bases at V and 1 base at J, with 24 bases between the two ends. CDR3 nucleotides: TGTGCCAGCAGCTCATCCGACAGACCAGCCCACGGCGGCACAGATACGCAGTATTTT. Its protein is CASSSSDRPAHGGTDTQYF.

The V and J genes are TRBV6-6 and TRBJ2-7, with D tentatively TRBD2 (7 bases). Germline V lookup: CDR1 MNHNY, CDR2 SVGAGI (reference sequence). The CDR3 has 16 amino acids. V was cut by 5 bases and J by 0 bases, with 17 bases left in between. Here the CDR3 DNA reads TGTGCCAGCAGTCCCCGAGGGGGGGGAGGCTCCTACGAGCAGTACGTC. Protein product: CASSPRGGGGSYEQYV.